The 11 T cell receptor beta chains listed next were all sequenced from one sample in a study of response to subunit inactivated influenza vaccine. Via MiXCR, TCRdb re-called the RT-PCR reads, giving one row per CDR3 protein. This table holds fewer than 350,000 distinct CDR3 sequences, 21% found once. The source material was PBMCs from blood, sampled less than 22 months after vaccination. The receptors stem from a man aged 50 to 69 who received an inactivated influenza vaccine.

The genes are TRBV5-1 and TRBJ2-6, with D possibly matching TRBD1 (6 bases). The CDR3 is 17 amino acids. CDR1 is SGHRS and CDR2 is YFSETQ in the germline V gene. The germline V and J ends were trimmed by 4 bases and 0 bases, with 14 bases remaining between them. The CDR3 loop reads CASSPKTGLSGANVLTF. As DNA, the CDR3 is TGCGCCAGCAGCCCCAAGACAGGACTCTCTGGGGCCAACGTCCTGACTTTC.

This rearrangement joins TRBV20-1 to TRBJ1-5; TRBD1 agrees at 8 bases. V lost 0 bases to trimming and J lost 0 bases; unmatched junction nucleotides: 7. Germline V CDR1 and CDR2: DFQATT, SNEGSKA (reference sequence). The CDR3 is 17 residues long. The CDR3 protein is CSARDTRTGTSNQPQHF. The CDR3 DNA follows: TGCAGTGCTAGAGATACCCGGACAGGGACTAGCAATCAGCCCCAGCATTTT.

This clonotype was counted many times. The chain joins TRBV10-2 to TRBJ1-3, with D possibly matching TRBD1 (5 bases). Germline V gene lookup returns CDR1 WSHSY and CDR2 SAAADI. The CDR3 runs 18 residues. Trimming stripped 2 bases from V and 0 bases from J, with 17 bases between. The CDR3 coding sequence is TGCGCCAGCAGTGAGGACGGGGGATTGATAAGCTCTGGAAACACCATATATTTT. Its translation: CASSEDGGLISSGNTIYF.

This clonotype was counted between two and nine times. The chain carries TRBV3-1 and TRBJ2-1; TRBD2 agrees at 7 bases. The V and J ends lost 5 bases and 8 bases, in that order; junction bases with no gene match: 15. CDR1 is LGHDT and CDR2 is YNNKEL in the germline V gene (reference sequence). The CDR3 extends over 16 amino acids. The DNA of the CDR3 is TGTGCCAGCAGCTCCATCGGGCGGGGGACCAACTATGAGCAGTTCTTC. Translated, it gives CASSSIGRGTNYEQFF.

The chain recombines TRBV20-1 with TRBJ2-2; the D gene is possibly TRBD1 (5 bases). The CDR3 has 14 amino acids. Deletions cut 4 bases from V and 1 base from J, with 10 bases between. CDR1 and CDR2 (germline): DFQATT, SNEGSKA (reference sequence). CDR3 sequence: CSANPGKNTGELFF. DNA of the CDR3: TGCAGTGCTAATCCAGGGAAGAACACCGGGGAGCTGTTTTTT.

Only a few counts were recorded for this clonotype. J is TRBJ2-1 and V is TRBV20-1; D might be TRBD2 (5 bases). The CDR3 has 11 amino acids. CDR1 is DFQATT and CDR2 is SNEGSKA in the germline V gene (reference sequence). V was clipped by 5 bases and J by 10 bases, with 12 bases between them. The CDR3 nucleotides read TGCAGTGCTCGGATGGTAGCGGAGCAGTTCTTC. This codes for CSARMVAEQFF.

V gene TRBV11-1 combines with J gene TRBJ2-6; D unresolved. The V and J ends lost 4 bases and 4 bases respectively, with 23 bases between them. The CDR3 is 19 residues long. From germline, CDR1 is SGHAT and CDR2 FQDESV (reference sequence). In DNA form, the CDR3 reads TGTGCCAGCAGCTCGACATCAAGTCTCCCGTTAGGAGGGGCCAACGTCCTGACTTTC. This gives the protein CASSSTSSLPLGGANVLTF. The entire variable domain, with the rest obtained from reference TRBV11-1 and TRBJ2-6, is as follows: EAEVAQSPRYKITEKSQAVAFWCDPISGHATLYWYRQILGQGPELLVQFQDESVVDDSQLPKDRFSAERLKGVDSTLKIQPAELGDSAMYLCASSSTSSLPLGGANVLTFGAGSRLTVL.

The chain uses TRBV14 and TRBJ2-3; 8 bases agree with TRBD2. Per the germline V gene, CDR1 is SGHDN and CDR2 is FVKESK. J was trimmed by 5 bases and V by 3 bases; bases with no gene match: 7. This CDR3 is 15 amino acids long. CDR3 bases: TGTGCCAGCAGCCACGGAGCGGGAGTTATAGATACGCAGTATTTT. Residues: CASSHGAGVIDTQYF.

The chain employs TRBV12-3 or TRBV12-4 and TRBJ2-7; tentative D call: TRBD2 (5 bases). Trimming left V 8 bases short and J 2 bases short, with 10 bases between. This CDR3 contains 12 residues. The DNA of the CDR3 is TGTGCCAGCTGGCCGGGAACCTACGAGCAGTACTTC. It is translated as CASWPGTYEQYF.

This clonotype was picked up a small number of times. For the CDR3, the DNA is TGTGCCAGCAGTTTAGTTGGAGTATCTGGAAACACCATATATTTT. Its translation: CASSLVGVSGNTIYF. J is TRBJ1-3 and V is TRBV12-3 or TRBV12-4; no clear D gene. Trimming stripped 1 base from V and 1 base from J, with 8 bases between. CDR3 length equals 15 residues.

This clonotype was detected a few times. This chain uses TRBV12-3 or TRBV12-4 with TRBJ1-1; possibly TRBD1 for D (6 bases). Trimming pared 10 bases from V and 8 bases from J, leaving 14 bases between. This CDR3 has 11 residues. The CDR3 here is CATRGGREAFF. For the CDR3, the DNA is TGTGCCACCAGAGGGGGGAGGGAAGCTTTCTTT.